The text below deals with one T cell receptor beta chain. Use of 60 Vbeta and 13 Jbeta primers characterized the PCR. This table comes from immunoSEQ multiplex PCR, and its TCRdb copy is limited to in-frame clones, with some not included. Counted here are some 120,000 clones, 65% to 80% occurring once; the ten biggest clones make up under 1.2%. This sample was taken from a study of cytomegalovirus exposure and HLA in healthy donors. V gave up 9 bases and J gave up 5 bases; unmatched junction bases: 2. This CDR3 contains 11 residues. Per the germline V gene, CDR1 is LNHDA and CDR2 is SQIVND (reference sequence).

The chain combines TRBV19 with TRBJ2-7, with 9 nucleotides matching TRBD1. The sequenced material came from PBMCs. The receptor was derived from a human donor in good health. For the CDR3, the DNA is TGTGCCAGCCGGACAGGGGACGAGCAGTACTTC. The encoded protein is CASRTGDEQYF.